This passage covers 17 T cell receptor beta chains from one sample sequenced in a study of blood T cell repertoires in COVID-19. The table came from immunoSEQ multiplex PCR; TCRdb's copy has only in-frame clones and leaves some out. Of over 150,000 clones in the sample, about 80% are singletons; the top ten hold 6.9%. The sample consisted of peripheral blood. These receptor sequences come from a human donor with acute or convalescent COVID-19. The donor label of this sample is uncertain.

DNA of the CDR3: TGTGCCAGCAGCCCAGCACAGGGACGCACTGAAGCTTTCTTT. It codes for CASSPAQGRTEAFF. This chain links TRBV5-4 with TRBJ1-1; D might be TRBD1 (6 bases). From germline, CDR1 is SGHNT and CDR2 YYREEE (reference sequence). V was pared by 4 bases and J by 4 bases, with 14 bases between. This CDR3 region has 14 residues.

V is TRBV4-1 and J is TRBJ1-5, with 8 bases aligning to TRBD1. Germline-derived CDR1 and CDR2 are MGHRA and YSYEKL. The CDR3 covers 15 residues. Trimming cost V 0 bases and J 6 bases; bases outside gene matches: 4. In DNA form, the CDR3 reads TGCGCCAGCAGCCAAGAACCGACAGGGGTTCAGCCCCAGCATTTT. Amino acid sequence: CASSQEPTGVQPQHF.

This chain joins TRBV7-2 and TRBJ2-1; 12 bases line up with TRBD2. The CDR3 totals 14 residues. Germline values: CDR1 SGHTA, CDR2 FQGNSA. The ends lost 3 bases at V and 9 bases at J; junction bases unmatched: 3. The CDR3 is CASSFTSGGFEQFF. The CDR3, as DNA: TGTGCCAGCAGCTTTACTAGCGGGGGGTTTGAGCAGTTCTTC.

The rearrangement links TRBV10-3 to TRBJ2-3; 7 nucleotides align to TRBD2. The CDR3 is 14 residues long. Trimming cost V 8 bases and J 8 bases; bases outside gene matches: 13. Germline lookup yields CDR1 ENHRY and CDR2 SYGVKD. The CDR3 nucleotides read TGTGCCATCGGGTCGGGAGGCCCTGGTGGTACGCAGTATTTT. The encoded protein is CAIGSGGPGGTQYF.

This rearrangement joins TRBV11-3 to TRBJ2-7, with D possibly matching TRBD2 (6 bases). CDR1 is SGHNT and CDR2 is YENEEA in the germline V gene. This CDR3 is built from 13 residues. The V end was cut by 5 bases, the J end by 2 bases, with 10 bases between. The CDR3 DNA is TGTGCCAGCAGCCCTGGCGGGGCCTACGAGCAGTACTTC. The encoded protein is CASSPGGAYEQYF.

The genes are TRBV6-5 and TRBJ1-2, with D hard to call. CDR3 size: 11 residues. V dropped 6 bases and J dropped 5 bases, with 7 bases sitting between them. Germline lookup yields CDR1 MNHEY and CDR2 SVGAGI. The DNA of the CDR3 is TGTGCCAGCAGCCCGGGATATGGCTACACCTTC. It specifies CASSPGYGYTF.

The CDR3 DNA reads TGCAGCGCCGATCGCGGCGGGGGGGGATACAATGAGCAGTTCTTC. Protein product: CSADRGGGGYNEQFF. This chain joins TRBV29-1 and TRBJ2-1; TRBD2 agrees at 9 bases. This CDR3 has 15 amino acids. Trimming took 7 bases from V and 4 from J; bases not matched to a gene: 11. CDR1 is SQVTM, CDR2 ANQGSEA, per germline.

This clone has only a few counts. The CDR3 loop reads CASSLGQVYEQYF. The CDR3 nucleotides are TGTGCCAGCAGCTTGGGTCAGGTATACGAGCAGTACTTC. The gene calls are TRBV5-6 and TRBJ2-7; D is uncertain. Trimming took 0 bases from V and 4 from J, leaving 8 bases between them. CDR1 SGHDT and CDR2 YYEEEE come from the germline V gene. The CDR3 consists of 13 residues.

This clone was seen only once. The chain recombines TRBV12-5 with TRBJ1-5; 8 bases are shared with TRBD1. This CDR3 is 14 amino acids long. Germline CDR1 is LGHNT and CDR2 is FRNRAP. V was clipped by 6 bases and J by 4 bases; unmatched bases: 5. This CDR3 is CASGPQGANQPQHF. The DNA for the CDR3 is TGTGCTAGTGGCCCCCAGGGGGCAAATCAGCCCCAGCATTTT. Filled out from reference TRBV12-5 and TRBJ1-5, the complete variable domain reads DARVTQTPRHKVTEMGQEVTMRCQPILGHNTVFWYRQTMMQGLELLAYFRNRAPLDDSGMPKDRFSAEMPDATLATLKIQPSEPRDSAVYFCASGPQGANQPQHFGDGTRLSIL.

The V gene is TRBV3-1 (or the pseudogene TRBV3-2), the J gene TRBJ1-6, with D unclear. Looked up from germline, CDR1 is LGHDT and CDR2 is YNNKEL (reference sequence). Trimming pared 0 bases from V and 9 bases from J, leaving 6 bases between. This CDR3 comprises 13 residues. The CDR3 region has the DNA TGTGCCAGCAGCCAAGATCTATTTTCACCCCTCCACTTT. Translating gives CASSQDLFSPLHF.

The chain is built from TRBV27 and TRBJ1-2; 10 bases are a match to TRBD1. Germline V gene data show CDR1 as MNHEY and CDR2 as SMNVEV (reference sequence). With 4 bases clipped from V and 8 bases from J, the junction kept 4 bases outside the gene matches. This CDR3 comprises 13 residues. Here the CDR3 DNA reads TGTGCCAGCAGTTGGGACAGGGGTGGAGGCTACACCTTC. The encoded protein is CASSWDRGGGYTF.

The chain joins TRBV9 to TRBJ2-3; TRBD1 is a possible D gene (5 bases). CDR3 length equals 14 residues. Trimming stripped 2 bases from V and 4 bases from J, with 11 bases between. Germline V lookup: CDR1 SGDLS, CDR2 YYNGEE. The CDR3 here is CASSVSWGSDTQYF. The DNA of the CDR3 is TGTGCCAGCAGCGTGAGCTGGGGCTCAGATACGCAGTATTTT.

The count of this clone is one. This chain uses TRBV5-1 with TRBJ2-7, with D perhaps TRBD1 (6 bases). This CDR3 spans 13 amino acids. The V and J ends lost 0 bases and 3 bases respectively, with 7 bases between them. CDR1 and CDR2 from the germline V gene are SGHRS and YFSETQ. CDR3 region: CASSLEQGYEQYF. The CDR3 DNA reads TGCGCCAGCAGCTTGGAACAGGGCTACGAGCAGTACTTC.

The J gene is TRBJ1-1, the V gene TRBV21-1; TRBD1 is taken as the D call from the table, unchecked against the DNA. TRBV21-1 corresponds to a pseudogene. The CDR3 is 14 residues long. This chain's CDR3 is CASSAITGYTEAFF. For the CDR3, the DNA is TGTGCCAGCAGCGCGATAACAGGGTACACTGAAGCTTTCTTT.

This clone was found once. The CDR3 DNA follows: TGTGCCAGTAGTTACGAGAATTCACCCCTCCACTTT. Translated, it gives CASSYENSPLHF. The chain has TRBV19 and TRBJ1-6, with D unresolved. Looked up from germline, CDR1 is LNHDA and CDR2 is SQIVND (reference sequence). CDR3 size: 12 residues. V gave up 5 bases and J gave up 7 bases, with 6 bases separating them.

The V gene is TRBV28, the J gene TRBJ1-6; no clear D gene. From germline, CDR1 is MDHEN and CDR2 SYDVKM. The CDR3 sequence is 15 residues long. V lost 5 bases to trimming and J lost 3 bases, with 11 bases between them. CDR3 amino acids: CASSRIEVYNSPLHF. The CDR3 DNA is TGTGCCAGCAGTCGAATAGAGGTCTATAATTCACCCCTCCACTTT.

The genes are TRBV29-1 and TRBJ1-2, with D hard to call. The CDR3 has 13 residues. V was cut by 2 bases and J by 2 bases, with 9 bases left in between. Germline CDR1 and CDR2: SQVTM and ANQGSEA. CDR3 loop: CSVELVGNYGYTF. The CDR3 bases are TGCAGCGTTGAACTGGTCGGGAACTATGGCTACACCTTC.